This T cell receptor (beta chain) was recorded in a study of CD8+CD57+ T cells in acquired aplastic anemia. Study in general: DNA from sorted CD4+ and CD8+ cells averaged approximately 3.2 ug. Findings and limits, study-wide: About 30 shared CD8+ CDR3s appeared highly expressed within patients' immunodominant clones. No significant difference in CD8+ Simpson's diversity was found between patients and controls.

This clonotype has a count of ten or more. Its antigen is still unknown. Investigators profiled TCR beta VDJ and CDR3 from genomic DNA template. TCRdb re-derived calls from the reads in MiXCR, one entry per CDR3 protein. Seen here are under 350,000 distinct CDR3 sequences, around 60% observed once, and the top ten hold approximately 8.2%. The germline CDR1 and CDR2 sequences are LNHDA and SQIVND (reference sequence). The V end lost 7 bases, the J end lost 7 bases, and 13 bases lay between the germline ends. The CDR3 loop spans 12 amino acids. Sample: sorted CD4+, CD8+, or CD8+CD57+ T cells (not recorded which) from PBMCs. The rearrangement joins TRBV19 to TRBJ1-2; TRBD1 is a possible D gene (5 bases). This TCR was recovered from a human donor with severe aplastic anemia or a healthy control (not recorded which). Written as DNA, the CDR3 is TGTGCCAGTATGACGGGGGGATCTGGCTACACCTTC. Amino acids: CASMTGGSGYTF.